This TCR beta chain appears in the sequencing data of a study of cytomegalovirus exposure and HLA in healthy donors. This clone was recorded only once. Primers for the PCR totalled 60 Vbeta and 13 Jbeta. Some clones are missing from TCRdb's copy, which holds only in-frame ones; the method was immunoSEQ multiplex PCR. The sample carries about 86,000 clones, around 74% recorded once. The germline V and J ends were trimmed by 1 base and 5 bases, with 9 bases remaining between them. The CDR3 consists of 14 residues. CDR1 is MGHRA and CDR2 is YSYEKL in the germline V gene. The TCR originated in a woman aged 45-59 years in good health and CMV-seropositive. The specimen sequenced was PBMCs. The chain links TRBV4-1 to TRBJ1-5; the D is unclear. The CDR3: CASSQVDGYQPQHF. Here the CDR3 DNA reads TGCGCCAGCAGCCAAGTCGACGGGTATCAGCCCCAGCATTTT.